This TCR beta chain comes out of a study of blood T cells in healthy people across ages. The wider study: Roughly one uniquely barcoded beta molecule per two T cells was captured.

Through a sample-barcoded 5' primer and a J-beta primer mix, a second PCR was run for roughly 7 to 12 cycles. TCRdb recomputed calls from the 5' RACE reads with MiXCR, one row per CDR3 protein. The profile shows about 1.8 million distinct CDR3 sequences, around half of them singletons. V lost 7 bases and J 6 bases, leaving 12 bases between the germline ends. Germline CDR1 and CDR2: SEHNR and FQNEAQ (reference sequence). The CDR3 runs 12 residues. Overall study findings and caveats: Long-lived donors had more naive CD4+ cells and higher diversity than aged donors.

Turning to this clonotype: The antigen is not known.

V gene TRBV7-9 combines with J gene TRBJ1-2; D is undetermined. The receptor was isolated from a woman between 40 and 50 years old in good health. Sequencing used blood. CDR3 sequence reads: CASTLGSHGYTF. CDR3 coding DNA: TGTGCCAGCACCCTGGGGTCTCATGGCTACACCTTC.